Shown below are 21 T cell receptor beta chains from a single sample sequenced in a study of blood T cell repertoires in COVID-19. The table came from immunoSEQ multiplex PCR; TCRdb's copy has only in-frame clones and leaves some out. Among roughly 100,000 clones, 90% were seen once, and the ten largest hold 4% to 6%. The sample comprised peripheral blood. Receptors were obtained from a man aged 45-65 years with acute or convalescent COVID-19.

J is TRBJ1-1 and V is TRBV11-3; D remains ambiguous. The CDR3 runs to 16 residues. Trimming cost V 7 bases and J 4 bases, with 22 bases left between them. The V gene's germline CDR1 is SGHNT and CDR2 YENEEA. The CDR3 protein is CASTSGRRVGVTEAFF. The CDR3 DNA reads TGTGCCAGCACCTCGGGGAGGCGGGTCGGGGTCACTGAAGCTTTCTTT.

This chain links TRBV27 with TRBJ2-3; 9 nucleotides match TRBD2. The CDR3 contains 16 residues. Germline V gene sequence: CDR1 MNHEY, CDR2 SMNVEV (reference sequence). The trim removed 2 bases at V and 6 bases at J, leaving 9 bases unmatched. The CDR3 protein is CASSLPGLAGGDTQYF. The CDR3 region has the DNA TGTGCCAGCAGTTTACCGGGACTAGCTGGTGGGGATACGCAGTATTTT.

CDR3 nucleotides: TGCGCCAGCAGCGAGGCGGATCGCGGGGGTGAGCAGTTCTTC. Translated, it gives CASSEADRGGEQFF. V gene TRBV4-1 combines with J gene TRBJ2-1; 7 bases are shared with TRBD2. The V segment lost 5 bases and the J segment 9 bases; nucleotides outside the gene matches: 10. Germline V gene sequence: CDR1 MGHRA, CDR2 YSYEKL. This CDR3 is built from 14 residues.

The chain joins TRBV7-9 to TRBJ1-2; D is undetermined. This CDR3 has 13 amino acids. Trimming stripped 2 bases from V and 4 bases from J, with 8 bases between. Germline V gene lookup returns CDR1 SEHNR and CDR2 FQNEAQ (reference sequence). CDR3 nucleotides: TGTGCCAGCAGCTTATCGGCAGGCTATGGCTACACCTTC. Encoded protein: CASSLSAGYGYTF.

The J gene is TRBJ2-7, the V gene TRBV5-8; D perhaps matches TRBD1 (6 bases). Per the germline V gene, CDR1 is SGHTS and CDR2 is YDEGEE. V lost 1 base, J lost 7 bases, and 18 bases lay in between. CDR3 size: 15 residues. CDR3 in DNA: TGTGCCAGCAGCTTGCCCCCGGGACACCCGGTTGAGCAGTACTTC. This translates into CASSLPPGHPVEQYF.

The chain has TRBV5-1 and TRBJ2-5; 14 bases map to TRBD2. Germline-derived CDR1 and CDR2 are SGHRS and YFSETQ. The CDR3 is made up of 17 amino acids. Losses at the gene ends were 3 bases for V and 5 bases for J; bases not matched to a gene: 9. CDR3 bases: TGCGCCAGCAGCTCCGGGGGACTAGCGGGAGTCGCGGAGACCCAGTACTTC. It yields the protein CASSSGGLAGVAETQYF.

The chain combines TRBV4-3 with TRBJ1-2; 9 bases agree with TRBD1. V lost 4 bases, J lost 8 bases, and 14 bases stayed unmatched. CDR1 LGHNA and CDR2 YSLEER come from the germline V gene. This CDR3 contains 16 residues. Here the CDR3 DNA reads TGCGCCAGCAGCCCCCGCGGGACAGGGAGTTTGGGGGGCTACACCTTC. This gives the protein CASSPRGTGSLGGYTF.

This chain's CDR3 is CASSQDVREANYGYTF. The CDR3 DNA reads TGCGCCAGCAGCCAAGATGTCAGGGAGGCTAACTATGGCTACACCTTC. The chain combines TRBV4-3 with TRBJ1-2, with D perhaps matching TRBD1 (5 bases). V shed 0 bases and J shed 0 bases, with 11 bases lying between them. CDR3 length: 16 residues. Germline V CDR1 and CDR2: LGHNA, YSLEER.

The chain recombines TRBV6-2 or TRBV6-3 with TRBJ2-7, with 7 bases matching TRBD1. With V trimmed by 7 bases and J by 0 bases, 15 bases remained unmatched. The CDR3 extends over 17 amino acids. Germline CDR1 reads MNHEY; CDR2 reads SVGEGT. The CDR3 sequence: CASTPRGQYLSSYEQYF. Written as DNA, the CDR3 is TGTGCCAGCACCCCTCGGGGACAGTACTTAAGCTCCTACGAGCAGTACTTC.

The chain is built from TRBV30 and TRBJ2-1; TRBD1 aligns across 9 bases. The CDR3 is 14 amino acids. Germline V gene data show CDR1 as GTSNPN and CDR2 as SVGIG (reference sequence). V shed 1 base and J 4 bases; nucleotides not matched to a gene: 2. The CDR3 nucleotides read TGTGCCTGGAGTGAAGGACAGGGGTACAATGAGCAGTTCTTC. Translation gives CAWSEGQGYNEQFF.

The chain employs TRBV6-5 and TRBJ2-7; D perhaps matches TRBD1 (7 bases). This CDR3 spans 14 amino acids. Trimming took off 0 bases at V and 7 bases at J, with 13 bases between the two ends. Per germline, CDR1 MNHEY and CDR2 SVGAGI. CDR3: CASSYSATGREQYF. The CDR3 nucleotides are TGTGCCAGCAGTTACTCGGCGACAGGGAGGGAGCAGTACTTC.

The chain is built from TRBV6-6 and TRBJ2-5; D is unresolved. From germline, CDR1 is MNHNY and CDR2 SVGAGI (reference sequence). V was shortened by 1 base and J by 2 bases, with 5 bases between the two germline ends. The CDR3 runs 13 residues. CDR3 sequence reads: CASSYWAQETQYF. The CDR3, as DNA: TGTGCCAGCAGTTACTGGGCTCAAGAGACCCAGTACTTC.

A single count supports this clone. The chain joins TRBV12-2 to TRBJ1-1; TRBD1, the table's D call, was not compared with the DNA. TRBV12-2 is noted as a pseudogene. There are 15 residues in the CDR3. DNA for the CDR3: TGTGCAAGTCGTTTATCGGGACACCAGTACACTGAAGCTTTCTTT. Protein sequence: CASRLSGHQYTEAFF.

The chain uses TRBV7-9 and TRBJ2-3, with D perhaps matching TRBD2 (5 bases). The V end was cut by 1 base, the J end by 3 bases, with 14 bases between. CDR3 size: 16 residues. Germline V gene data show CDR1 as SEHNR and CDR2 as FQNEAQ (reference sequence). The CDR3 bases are TGTGCCAGCAGCTTAGAGGAGGTAGCGCCTACAGATACGCAGTATTTT. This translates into CASSLEEVAPTDTQYF. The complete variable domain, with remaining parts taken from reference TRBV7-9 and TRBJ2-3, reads DTGVSQNPRHKITKRGQNVTFRCDPISEHNRLYWYRQTLGQGPEFLTYFQNEAQLEKSRLLSDRFSAERPKGSFSTLEIQRTEQGDSAMYLCASSLEEVAPTDTQYFGPGTRLTVL.

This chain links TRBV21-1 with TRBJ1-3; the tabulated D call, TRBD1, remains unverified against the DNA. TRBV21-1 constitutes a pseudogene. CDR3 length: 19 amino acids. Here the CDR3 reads CASSKDCGTGGDMGNTIYF. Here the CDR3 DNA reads TGTGCCAGCAGCAAAGACTGTGGGACAGGGGGCGACATGGGAAACACCATATATTTT.

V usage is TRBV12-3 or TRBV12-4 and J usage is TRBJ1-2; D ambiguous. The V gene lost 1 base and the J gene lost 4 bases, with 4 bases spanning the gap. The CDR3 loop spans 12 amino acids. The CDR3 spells CASSLVSYGYTF. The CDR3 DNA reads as TGTGCCAGCAGTTTAGTTAGCTATGGCTACACCTTC.

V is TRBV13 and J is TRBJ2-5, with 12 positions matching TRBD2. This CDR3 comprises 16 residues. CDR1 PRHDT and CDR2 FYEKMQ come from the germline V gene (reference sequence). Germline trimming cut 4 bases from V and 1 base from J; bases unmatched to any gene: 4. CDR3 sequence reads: CASSSRLAGVQETQYF. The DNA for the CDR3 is TGTGCCAGCAGCTCACGACTAGCGGGAGTCCAAGAGACCCAGTACTTC.

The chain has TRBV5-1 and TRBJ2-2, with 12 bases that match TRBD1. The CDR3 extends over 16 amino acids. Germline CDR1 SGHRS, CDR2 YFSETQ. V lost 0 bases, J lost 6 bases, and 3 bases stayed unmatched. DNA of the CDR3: TGCGCCAGCAGCTTGGAGGGGACAGGGGGCCCCGGGGAGCTGTTTTTT. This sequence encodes CASSLEGTGGPGELFF.

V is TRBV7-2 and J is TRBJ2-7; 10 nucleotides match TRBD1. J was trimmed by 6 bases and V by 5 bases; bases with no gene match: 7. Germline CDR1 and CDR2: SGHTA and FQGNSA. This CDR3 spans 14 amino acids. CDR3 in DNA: TGTGCCAGCAGCCCCCGGGACAGGGGAGCCGAGCAGTACTTC. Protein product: CASSPRDRGAEQYF.

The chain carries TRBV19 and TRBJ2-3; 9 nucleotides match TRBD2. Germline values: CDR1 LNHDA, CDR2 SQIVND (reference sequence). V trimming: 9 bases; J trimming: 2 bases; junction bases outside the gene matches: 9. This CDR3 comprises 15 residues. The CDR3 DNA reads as TGTGCCAGCCAGACGGGACTAGCAGACACAGATACGCAGTATTTT. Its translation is CASQTGLADTDTQYF.

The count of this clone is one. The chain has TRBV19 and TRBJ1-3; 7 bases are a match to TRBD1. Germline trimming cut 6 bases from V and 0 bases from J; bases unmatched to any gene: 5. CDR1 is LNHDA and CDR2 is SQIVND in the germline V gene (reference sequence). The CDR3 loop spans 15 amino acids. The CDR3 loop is CASSSQGVSGNTIYF. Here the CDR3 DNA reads TGTGCCAGTAGCTCTCAGGGGGTCTCTGGAAACACCATATATTTT.